The 16 T cell receptor beta chains below all came from one sample that was sequenced in a study of blood T cell repertoires in COVID-19. Sequencing was performed with immunoSEQ multiplex PCR; in TCRdb, only in-frame clones are kept and a portion is missing. The data hold 250,000 to 350,000 clones, with around 84% observed a single time. The sample was PBMCs or T cells enriched from blood (not recorded which). These receptors originate from a woman in her fifties or sixties who had recovered from COVID-19.

This clone was seen only a few times. This chain connects TRBV7-9 to TRBJ1-1; no definite D call. Germline V gene sequence: CDR1 SEHNR, CDR2 FQNEAQ (reference sequence). The CDR3 length is 11 residues. Deletions cut 4 bases from V and 3 bases from J, with 3 bases between. The CDR3 DNA is TGTGCCAGCAGCTCTTACACTGAAGCTTTCTTT. This encodes CASSSYTEAFF.

This clone has only a few counts. The V call is TRBV12-3 or TRBV12-4, the J call TRBJ1-5; D is uncertain. The CDR3 is 13 amino acids. V gave up 6 bases and J gave up 9 bases, with 15 bases separating them. The CDR3 is CASSKIPTGPQHF. The CDR3 nucleotides are TGTGCCAGCAGCAAAATCCCCACCGGGCCCCAGCATTTT.

The J gene is TRBJ1-1, the V gene TRBV12-3 or TRBV12-4; D might be TRBD1 (6 bases). V lost 8 bases and J lost 5, with 12 bases in between. The CDR3 has 12 residues. The CDR3 reads CASQRRGTEAFF. The CDR3 DNA sequence: TGTGCCAGCCAGCGTAGGGGGACTGAAGCTTTCTTT.

CDR3 loop: CASSTGTGKTDTQYF. The DNA for the CDR3 is TGTGCCAGCAGCACCGGGACAGGGAAGACAGATACGCAGTATTTT. V and J are TRBV7-9 and TRBJ2-3; 9 nucleotides line up with TRBD1. Germline V CDR1 and CDR2: SEHNR, FQNEAQ (reference sequence). The CDR3 runs to 15 residues. V lost 5 bases and J lost 3; bases outside the gene matches: 6.

The chain joins TRBV7-9 to TRBJ1-3, with D hard to call. Germline V CDR1 and CDR2: SEHNR, FQNEAQ (reference sequence). V lost 4 bases, J lost 0 bases, and 10 bases lay in between. The CDR3 totals 15 residues. The CDR3: CASSSTVTSGNTIYF. CDR3 DNA sequence: TGTGCCAGCAGCTCCACAGTAACCTCTGGAAACACCATATATTTT.

The genes are TRBV19 and TRBJ2-1; the D gene is possibly TRBD2 (6 bases). The germline CDR1 and CDR2 sequences are LNHDA and SQIVND (reference sequence). The germline V and J ends were trimmed by 4 bases and 6 bases, with 16 bases remaining between them. The length of the CDR3 is 15 residues. CDR3 amino acids: CASSTLPGLGNEQFF. The CDR3 bases are TGTGCCAGTAGTACACTACCGGGACTGGGCAATGAGCAGTTCTTC.

This rearrangement joins TRBV18 to TRBJ1-3, with TRBD1 matching over 7 bases. Germline CDR1 is KGHSH and CDR2 is LQKENI. V lost 3 bases and J lost 0; bases outside the gene matches: 5. This CDR3 comprises 16 residues. In DNA, the CDR3 is TGTGCCAGCTCACCCACGTCAGGGGGCTCTGGAAACACCATATATTTT. It encodes CASSPTSGGSGNTIYF.

This rearrangement joins TRBV5-8 to TRBJ2-5; TRBD2 matches 8 bases. The germline gives CDR1 SGHTS, CDR2 YDEGEE. Trimming took 0 bases from V and 0 from J; bases not matched to a gene: 7. CDR3 size: 17 residues. CDR3 DNA: TGTGCCAGCAGCTTGGGAGCGGGGGCTGGGTACCAAGAGACCCAGTACTTC. It specifies CASSLGAGAGYQETQYF.

This chain uses TRBV5-1 with TRBJ1-3; possible D gene TRBD1, 6 bases. Germline CDR1 reads SGHRS; CDR2 reads YFSETQ. CDR3 length equals 17 residues. Trimming shortened V by 4 bases and J by 0 bases, and 17 bases separated the two germline ends. The chain's CDR3 is CASSKGDGQDSGNTIYF. Here the CDR3 DNA reads TGCGCCAGCAGCAAGGGGGACGGACAAGACTCTGGAAACACCATATATTTT. The entire variable domain, with the rest obtained from reference TRBV5-1 and TRBJ1-3, is as follows: KAGVTQTPRYLIKTRGQQVTLSCSPISGHRSVSWYQQTPGQGLQFLFEYFSETQRNKGNFPGRFSGRQFSNSRSEMNVSTLELGDSALYLCASSKGDGQDSGNTIYFGEGSWLTVV.

This clone was recorded a few times. J is TRBJ2-2 and V is TRBV19; no reliable D call. Germline V lookup: CDR1 LNHDA, CDR2 SQIVND (reference sequence). Deletions cut 5 bases from V and 0 bases from J, with 10 bases between. The CDR3 contains 15 residues. The chain's CDR3 is CASSPLTTNTGELFF. The CDR3 nucleotides are TGTGCCAGTAGTCCCCTCACTACGAACACCGGGGAGCTGTTTTTT.

The chain carries TRBV5-6 and TRBJ2-1; unclear D gene. The germline V gene encodes CDR1 SGHDT and CDR2 YYEEEE. The length of the CDR3 is 11 residues. V lost 4 bases and J 10 bases, leaving 9 bases between the germline ends. The CDR3 nucleotides read TGTGCCAGCAGCCGGGTCCAGGAGCAGTTCTTC. It codes for CASSRVQEQFF.

The V gene is TRBV10-3, the J gene TRBJ2-7; D remains ambiguous. Trimming shortened V by 4 bases and J by 1 base, and 14 bases separated the two germline ends. The CDR3 runs to 15 residues. The germline V gene encodes CDR1 ENHRY and CDR2 SYGVKD. The CDR3 loop reads CAISAYAASSYEQYF. The CDR3 bases are TGTGCCATCAGTGCCTACGCAGCGTCATCCTACGAGCAGTACTTC.

The chain uses TRBV18 and TRBJ1-6, with a tentative D call TRBD1 (6 bases). The germline V gene has CDR1 KGHSH and CDR2 LQKENI. This CDR3 is built from 16 residues. The V end lost 3 bases, the J end lost 5 bases, and 14 bases lay between the germline ends. CDR3 bases: TGTGCCAGCTCACCGTCTACAGGGAGCAATAATTCACCCCTCCACTTT. This gives the protein CASSPSTGSNNSPLHF.

J is TRBJ1-2 and V is TRBV11-2; 12 positions match TRBD1. Germline CDR1 SGHAT, CDR2 FQNNGV. The J segment lost 4 bases and the V segment lost 5 bases, leaving 11 bases of the junction unmatched. The CDR3 is 17 residues long. The chain's CDR3 is CASSPTGTGGNSYGYTF. CDR3 bases: TGTGCCAGCAGCCCAACCGGGACAGGGGGCAACTCCTATGGCTACACCTTC.

The DNA of the CDR3 is TGTGCCAGCAGTGAATCAGGGGTTGGTTCACCCCTCCACTTT. Translating gives CASSESGVGSPLHF. The chain links TRBV25-1 to TRBJ1-6; the D gene is possibly TRBD1 (6 bases). The germline gives CDR1 MGHDK, CDR2 SYGVNS. The CDR3 contains 14 residues. The V end was cut by 1 base, the J end by 9 bases, with 10 bases between.

With regard to this clone: The sample contains more than one DNA sequence encoding this CDR3. This CDR3 reads CSVDGLAGVDEQYF. The CDR3 DNA is TGCAGCGTTGATGGGCTAGCGGGAGTCGACGAGCAGTACTTC. V usage is TRBV29-1 and J usage is TRBJ2-7, with 10 bases that match TRBD2. CDR3 length: 14 amino acids. The V gene's germline CDR1 is SQVTM and CDR2 ANQGSEA. Germline trimming cut 3 bases from V and 5 bases from J; bases unmatched to any gene: 7.